This T cell receptor (beta chain) was found in a study of radiotherapy plus CTLA-4 blockade in lung cancer. For the study at large: Under 20% of patients responded objectively, and roughly 34% achieved disease control.

Trimming at V came to 5 bases and at J to 1 base, leaving 2 bases not matched to a gene. This CDR3 is built from 14 residues. Germline assignment: CDR1 LGHNT and CDR2 FRNRAP. Whole-study results and caveats: In blood, after radiotherapy plus ipilimumab, tumor-derived TCR clones expanded. The best prediction of response reportedly came from early blood T cell clone dynamics, with interferon-beta.

Concerning this clone itself: Its antigen is as yet unknown.

Profiling relied on immunoSEQ multiplex PCR, and the TCRdb table lists in-frame clones only, not all of them. The sample shows 30,000 or so clones, 60% to 75% of them seen only once. The sample here was peripheral blood, taken from a patient treated with radiotherapy plus ipilimumab. The chain employs TRBV12-5 and TRBJ1-1, with TRBD1 matching 9 bases. This TCR derives from a human donor with non-small cell lung cancer whose response to radiotherapy plus ipilimumab could not be evaluated. CDR3 loop: CASGRQGGNTEAFF. The CDR3 DNA sequence: TGTGCTAGTGGTAGACAGGGGGGGAACACTGAAGCTTTCTTT.